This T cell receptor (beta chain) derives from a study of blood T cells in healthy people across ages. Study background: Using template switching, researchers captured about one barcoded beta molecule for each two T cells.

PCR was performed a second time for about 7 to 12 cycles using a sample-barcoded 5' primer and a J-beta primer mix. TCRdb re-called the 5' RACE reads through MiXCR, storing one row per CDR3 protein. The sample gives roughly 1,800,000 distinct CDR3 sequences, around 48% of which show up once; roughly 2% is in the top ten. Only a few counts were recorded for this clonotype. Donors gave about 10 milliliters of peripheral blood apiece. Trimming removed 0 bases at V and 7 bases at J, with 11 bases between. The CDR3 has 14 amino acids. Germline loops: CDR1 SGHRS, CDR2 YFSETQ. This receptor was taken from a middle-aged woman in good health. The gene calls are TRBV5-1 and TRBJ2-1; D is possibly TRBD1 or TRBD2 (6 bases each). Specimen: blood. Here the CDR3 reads CASSLGGARNEQFF. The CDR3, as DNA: TGCGCCAGCAGCTTGGGGGGGGCGAGAAATGAGCAGTTCTTC.